These T cell receptor beta chains were read from a single sample in a study of blood T cells in healthy people across ages. TCRdb reprocessed the 5' RACE reads via MiXCR and lists one record per CDR3 protein. This repertoire shows around 800,000 distinct CDR3 sequences, under 30% found once; its top ten account for 2.5% to 3.5%. The sample was also reused in another study, on T cells of mothers and their children.

Sequenced material: blood. Receptor source: a boy aged 5-17 years in good health. Each CDR3 is given with its conserved first and last residue. D genes are given only for firm matches. Only part of the rows carry a size: once, few, many, or a class if the clone is expanded.

J | size | V | D | DNA | CDR3
TRBJ1-2 | few | TRBV20-1 | NA | TGCAGTGCGAGGGACACCCCTAACTATGGCTACACCTTC | CSARDTPNYGYTF
TRBJ1-2 | NA | TRBV6-2/TRBV6-3 | NA | TGTGCCAGCAGTTCCGGTAATGGCTACACCTTC | CASSSGNGYTF
TRBJ2-7 | NA | TRBV14 | NA | TGTGCCAGCAGCCGAGCACGCCAGCAGCAGTACTTC | CASSRARQQQYF
TRBJ2-3 | NA | TRBV10-2 | NA | TGCGCCAGCAGTGACCCGCCTGGATGGGGGGGCACAGATACGCAGTATTTT | CASSDPPGWGGTDTQYF
TRBJ2-1 | NA | TRBV6-5 | NA | TGTGCCAGCAGTCGCGGGACCCCATCCTACAATGAGCAGTTCTTC | CASSRGTPSYNEQFF
TRBJ2-3 | few | TRBV5-1 | TRBD2 | TGCGCCAGCAGCCCCCGGACTAGCGCCACAGATACGCAGTATTTT | CASSPRTSATDTQYF
TRBJ2-7 | NA | TRBV5-1 | TRBD1 | TGCGCCAGCTGGGATCCGGGACAGACCCTCTACGAGCAGTACTTC | CASWDPGQTLYEQYF
TRBJ2-5 | NA | TRBV6-6 | NA | TGTGCCAGCAGTTACTCGAGAGGGGGTCAGCGGGGCCAAGAGACCCAGTACTTC | CASSYSRGGQRGQETQYF
TRBJ2-5 | NA | TRBV11-3 | TRBD2 | TGTGCCAGCAGCTTAGGATCTAGCGGGGGTGCCCGGCAAGAGACCCAGTACTTC | CASSLGSSGGARQETQYF
TRBJ2-1 | NA | TRBV2 | TRBD2 | TGTGCCAGCAGTGGACTAGCGGGAGTCGATGAGCAGTTCTTC | CASSGLAGVDEQFF
TRBJ2-7 | few | TRBV3-1 | NA | TGTGCCAGCAGCCAAGGGGGTCTTTATAGCGAGCAGTACTTC | CASSQGGLYSEQYF
TRBJ2-7 | NA | TRBV7-2 | TRBD2 | TGTGCCAGCAGCTTAGCGGCTAGCGGGGCGGGAGAGCAGTACTTC | CASSLAASGAGEQYF
TRBJ2-1 | NA | TRBV20-1 | TRBD2 | TGCAGTGCTAGCGGGAGGGCCATCAATGAGCAGTTCTTC | CSASGRAINEQFF
TRBJ2-5 | few | TRBV7-9 | NA | TGTGCCAGCAGTCTTGCGGGGTTTCCCCAAGAGACCCAGTACTTC | CASSLAGFPQETQYF
TRBJ2-5 | few | TRBV29-1 | NA | TGCAGCGTTGAAAGGGTGAGGGGTAGCGGAAGGCAAGAGACCCAGTACTTC | CSVERVRGSGRQETQYF
TRBJ2-7 | many | TRBV12-3/TRBV12-4 | NA | TGTGCCAGCAGCCCCAGGGGTGGCGAGCAGTACTTC | CASSPRGGEQYF
TRBJ2-7 | NA | TRBV12-3/TRBV12-4 | NA | TGTGCCAGCAGTACCCAGAACAGGGTATCTTCCTTC | CASSTQNRVSSF
TRBJ2-1 | NA | TRBV5-1 | NA | TGCGCCAGCAGCAAAGGGGGGGTCGCTACGTATGAGCAGTTCTTC | CASSKGGVATYEQFF
TRBJ1-2 | once | TRBV4-2 | TRBD1 | TGTGCCAGCAGCCAAGGACAGGGTGAGAGCTATGGCTACACCTTC | CASSQGQGESYGYTF
TRBJ2-5 | NA | TRBV6-1 | NA | TGTGCCAGCAGCGGGACCGCCACCAGCCAAGAGACCCAGTACTTC | CASSGTATSQETQYF
TRBJ2-5 | few | TRBV7-9 | NA | TGTGCCAGCAGCTTAGTAAGGGACCGTAGCAGGACCCAGTACTTC | CASSLVRDRSRTQYF
TRBJ2-7 | NA | TRBV7-2 | TRBD1 | TGTGCCAGCAGCTCTACAGGGGTTCCCACCTACGAGCAGTACTTC | CASSSTGVPTYEQYF
TRBJ2-5 | few | TRBV15 | TRBD2 | TGTGCCACCAGCAGAGGGACTAGCGGTAAAGAGACCCAGTACTTC | CATSRGTSGKETQYF
TRBJ1-1 | NA | TRBV7-9 | NA | TGTGCCAGCAGCTCCTTAAGCCCTAAAGCTTTCTTT | CASSSLSPKAFF
TRBJ1-5 | NA | TRBV12-3/TRBV12-4 | NA | TGTGCCAGCAGTTTCGGCAGGAGCAATCAGCCCCAGCATTTT | CASSFGRSNQPQHF